What follows are 25 T cell receptor beta chains derived from one specimen sequenced in a study of OX40 agonist ivuxolimab in advanced cancers. The assay was immunoSEQ multiplex PCR, and TCRdb's table has in-frame clones only and misses some. The sample includes 69,000 or so clones, approximately 81% of them seen just once. The sequences come from CD4+ or CD8+ T cells sorted from blood, collected in a trial of the OX40 agonist ivuxolimab. These receptors all come from an adult with an advanced solid tumor such as melanoma, head and neck, liver or kidney cancer.

V usage is TRBV7-6 and J usage is TRBJ1-1; D remains ambiguous. CDR3 length: 16 amino acids. Between the trimmed V and J ends, which lost 2 bases and 2 bases, there was a span of 15 bases. CDR1 is SGHVS and CDR2 is FNYEAQ in the germline V gene. The CDR3 DNA sequence: TGTGCCAGCAGCTTAAGGGCGCGTAGCAGTAACACTGAAGCTTTCTTT. Translated, it gives CASSLRARSSNTEAFF. Using reference TRBV7-6 and TRBJ1-1 for the parts outside the CDR3, the full variable domain is GAGVSQSPRYKVTKRGQDVALRCDPISGHVSLYWYRQALGQGPEFLTYFNYEAQQDKSGLPNDRFSAERPEGSISTLTIQRTEQRDSAMYRCASSLRARSSNTEAFFGQGTRLTVV.

The chain is built from TRBV7-6 and TRBJ2-2, with D uncertain. The CDR3 loop spans 11 amino acids. Trimming removed 3 bases from V and 6 bases from J, with 2 bases in between. Looked up from germline, CDR1 is SGHVS and CDR2 is FNYEAQ. This chain's CDR3 is CASSLAGELFF. CDR3 DNA: TGTGCCAGCAGCTTGGCCGGGGAGCTGTTTTTT.

The chain links TRBV4-2 to TRBJ2-3; the D is unclear. CDR1 is LGHNA and CDR2 is YNFKEQ in the germline V gene. The CDR3 is 13 residues long. Trimming shortened V by 1 base and J by 0 bases, and 2 bases separated the two germline ends. In nucleotides, the CDR3 is TGTGCCAGCAGCCAAGGGAGCACAGATACGCAGTATTTT. It is translated as CASSQGSTDTQYF.

The chain couples TRBV18 to TRBJ2-2, with a weak D call TRBD2 (5 bases). V shed 6 bases and J shed 0 bases, with 11 bases lying between them. Per the germline V gene, CDR1 is KGHSH and CDR2 is LQKENI. This CDR3 is built from 15 residues. The CDR3 here is CASSRGLSNTGELFF. As DNA, the CDR3 is TGTGCCAGCTCCCGTGGACTGTCGAACACCGGGGAGCTGTTTTTT.

This rearrangement joins TRBV28 to TRBJ2-7, with D possibly matching TRBD1 (6 bases). Trimming took 7 bases from V and 5 from J, leaving 15 bases between them. This CDR3 has 13 amino acids. In germline, CDR1 is MDHEN, CDR2 SYDVKM. The CDR3 DNA sequence: TGTGCCAGCACCCCCCCCAGGGGCGACGAGCAGTACTTC. The encoded protein is CASTPPRGDEQYF. Drawing the rest from reference TRBV28 and TRBJ2-7, the complete variable domain is DVKVTQSSRYLVKRTGEKVFLECVQDMDHENMFWYRQDPGLGLRLIYFSYDVKMKEKGDIPEGYSVSREKKERFSLILESASTNQTSMYLCASTPPRGDEQYFGPGTRLTVT.

The count of this clone is one. The J gene is TRBJ2-7, the V gene TRBV5-1; no definite D call. In germline, CDR1 is SGHRS, CDR2 YFSETQ. The ends were cut back, 0 bases at V and 2 bases at J, with 12 bases in the middle. CDR3 length equals 15 residues. The CDR3 loop reads CASSLEIVRAYEQYF. CDR3 DNA: TGCGCCAGCAGCTTGGAAATTGTCAGAGCCTACGAGCAGTACTTC.

The gene calls are TRBV10-3 and TRBJ1-5; D is uncertain. The CDR3 is 14 residues long. The V end lost 3 bases, the J end lost 0 bases, and 6 bases lay between the germline ends. In germline, CDR1 is ENHRY, CDR2 SYGVKD. In DNA form, the CDR3 reads TGTGCCATCAGTGATCGAGATAGCAATCAGCCCCAGCATTTT. It codes for CAISDRDSNQPQHF.

V gene TRBV30 combines with J gene TRBJ2-7, with D possibly being TRBD2 (7 bases). The CDR3 spans 13 residues. Trimming cost V 2 bases and J 4 bases, with 12 bases left between them. In germline, CDR1 is GTSNPN, CDR2 SVGIG (reference sequence). The CDR3 nucleotides read TGTGCCTGGAGTCGGGGGGCAGCATACGAGCAGTACTTC. It encodes CAWSRGAAYEQYF.

J is TRBJ2-1 and V is TRBV6-5, with 9 bases fitting TRBD2. The germline CDR1 and CDR2 sequences are MNHEY and SVGAGI. This CDR3 comprises 15 residues. V trimming: 6 bases; J trimming: 4 bases; junction bases outside the gene matches: 7. The CDR3 DNA is TGTGCCAGCAGCGCTAGCGGGAATTTTTACAATGAGCAGTTCTTC. Translation: CASSASGNFYNEQFF.

This sequence joins TRBV7-9 and TRBJ2-5; 9 bases are shared with TRBD2. The CDR3 loop spans 18 amino acids. Germline loops: CDR1 SEHNR, CDR2 FQNEAQ (reference sequence). After removal of 4 bases from V and 5 bases from J, the junction contained 17 bases not matched to a gene. CDR3 nucleotide sequence: TGTGCCAGCAGCTGGGGGGCCCAAAGCGGGAGGAACATTGAGACCCAGTACTTC. Amino acids: CASSWGAQSGRNIETQYF.

The CDR3 DNA is TGCAGTGCTAGCAGGATCTATGGCTACACCTTC. Translating gives CSASRIYGYTF. This chain uses TRBV20-1 with TRBJ1-2; D is undetermined. V lost 3 bases and J lost 4, with 6 bases in between. There are 11 residues in the CDR3. CDR1 is DFQATT and CDR2 is SNEGSKA in the germline V gene (reference sequence).

The genes are TRBV5-1 and TRBJ1-6; D possibly corresponds to TRBD1 (5 bases). Germline CDR1 SGHRS, CDR2 YFSETQ. This CDR3 is built from 20 residues. V lost 4 bases and J lost 0, with 23 bases in between. CDR3 bases: TGCGCCAGCAGCATAGTACCGGGACTAAGAATTAGCTCCTATAATTCACCCCTCCACTTT. Protein product: CASSIVPGLRISSYNSPLHF.

The J gene is TRBJ1-2, the V gene TRBV7-9; a possible D gene is TRBD1 (6 bases). This CDR3 has 14 amino acids. Trimming removed 5 bases from V and 8 bases from J, with 18 bases in between. Germline assignment: CDR1 SEHNR and CDR2 FQNEAQ (reference sequence). CDR3 amino acids: CASSPLGHQGGYTF. CDR3 nucleotides: TGTGCCAGCAGCCCCCTGGGACATCAGGGGGGCTACACCTTC.

The V gene is TRBV6-5, the J gene TRBJ2-7, with D possibly TRBD1 on 5 matching bases. The CDR3 covers 15 residues. CDR1 and CDR2 (germline): MNHEY, SVGAGI. The V and J ends lost 6 bases and 3 bases respectively, with 18 bases between them. CDR3 residues: CASRIAGNPIYEQYF. CDR3 bases: TGTGCCAGCAGGATCGCAGGGAACCCCATCTACGAGCAGTACTTC.

The rearrangement joins TRBV27 to TRBJ2-5, with TRBD1 as a possible D gene (6 bases). Germline values: CDR1 MNHEY, CDR2 SMNVEV (reference sequence). The CDR3 is made up of 15 amino acids. Trimming shortened V by 4 bases and J by 5 bases, and 17 bases separated the two germline ends. CDR3 sequence: CASSSQAGVRETQYF. The CDR3, as DNA: TGTGCCAGCAGTTCCCAGGCAGGGGTAAGGGAGACCCAGTACTTC.

This chain links TRBV18 with TRBJ1-6; D is undetermined. Germline CDR1 and CDR2: KGHSH and LQKENI. The CDR3 contains 16 residues. The V end was cut by 3 bases, the J end by 0 bases, with 9 bases between. The CDR3 DNA follows: TGTGCCAGCTCACCGGCCGCGAGCTCCTATAATTCACCCCTCCACTTT. It specifies CASSPAASSYNSPLHF.

This chain links TRBV28 with TRBJ2-1; 13 nucleotides match TRBD2. The ends lost 6 bases at V and 2 bases at J; junction bases unmatched: 13. The CDR3 has 19 residues. From germline, CDR1 is MDHEN and CDR2 SYDVKM. CDR3 sequence reads: CASRGQGTSGTLTYNEQFF. The CDR3 DNA sequence: TGTGCCAGCAGGGGACAGGGGACTAGCGGGACCCTAACCTACAATGAGCAGTTCTTC.

The genes are TRBV9 and TRBJ2-2; 7 nucleotides line up with TRBD2. Per the germline V gene, CDR1 is SGDLS and CDR2 is YYNGEE. V was clipped by 4 bases and J by 2 bases; unmatched bases: 8. This CDR3 has 16 residues. In nucleotides, the CDR3 is TGTGCCAGCAGCTCCCGGACTAGGCCTAACACCGGGGAGCTGTTTTTT. It encodes CASSSRTRPNTGELFF.

The rearrangement joins TRBV11-2 to TRBJ2-3, with D possibly being TRBD2 (6 bases). V was pared by 1 base and J by 0 bases, with 17 bases between. Germline V CDR1 and CDR2: SGHAT, FQNNGV. The CDR3 loop spans 18 amino acids. As DNA, the CDR3 is TGTGCCAGCAGCTTAGGCCCCCCCCAGCGGGCGAGCACAGATACGCAGTATTTT. This sequence encodes CASSLGPPQRASTDTQYF.

The V and J genes are TRBV9 and TRBJ1-5, with no clear D. This CDR3 contains 15 residues. V lost 2 bases and J lost 4, with 13 bases in between. Germline-derived CDR1 and CDR2 are SGDLS and YYNGEE. CDR3 sequence (DNA): TGTGCCAGCAGCGTCTCAGGTGGCCCTAATCAGCCCCAGCATTTT. This codes for CASSVSGGPNQPQHF.

The chain recombines TRBV11-2 with TRBJ2-2, with 8 bases lining up with TRBD1. The CDR3 runs to 17 residues. The ends lost 1 base at V and 2 bases at J; junction bases unmatched: 6. Germline lookup yields CDR1 SGHAT and CDR2 FQNNGV. The CDR3 spells CASSLVGQGLNTGELFF. CDR3 DNA: TGTGCCAGCAGCTTAGTCGGACAGGGTTTAAACACCGGGGAGCTGTTTTTT.

The rearrangement links TRBV6-5 to TRBJ2-1; TRBD1 matches 9 bases. J lost 4 bases, V lost 6 bases, and 7 bases had no gene match. CDR3 length: 15 residues. Germline V CDR1 and CDR2: MNHEY, SVGAGI. CDR3 coding DNA: TGTGCCAGCAGCGCCCCGGGACAGGGATACAATGAGCAGTTCTTC. Its protein product is CASSAPGQGYNEQFF.

The genes are TRBV10-3 and TRBJ2-7, with 8 bases identical to TRBD2. CDR1 is ENHRY and CDR2 is SYGVKD in the germline V gene. This CDR3 contains 13 residues. The ends lost 10 bases at V and 6 bases at J; junction bases unmatched: 11. For the CDR3, the DNA is TGTGCCAGCGGACGGGGACTAGTAACCGAGCAGTACTTC. It codes for CASGRGLVTEQYF.

The genes are TRBV5-4 and TRBJ2-1, with a tentative D call TRBD1 (6 bases). The CDR3 consists of 16 residues. Germline CDR1 reads SGHNT; CDR2 reads YYREEE (reference sequence). V lost 0 bases to trimming and J lost 3 bases, with 13 bases between them. CDR3 amino acids: CASSLGRDTNYNEQFF. The DNA for the CDR3 is TGTGCCAGCAGCTTGGGCCGGGACACAAACTACAATGAGCAGTTCTTC.

V and J are TRBV5-5 and TRBJ1-3; D remains unclear. The CDR3 extends over 13 amino acids. Trimming stripped 6 bases from V and 0 bases from J, with 7 bases between. Looked up from germline, CDR1 is SGHKS and CDR2 is YYEKEE (reference sequence). Here the CDR3 reads CASKQYSGNTIYF. As DNA, the CDR3 is TGTGCCAGCAAACAATACTCTGGAAACACCATATATTTT.